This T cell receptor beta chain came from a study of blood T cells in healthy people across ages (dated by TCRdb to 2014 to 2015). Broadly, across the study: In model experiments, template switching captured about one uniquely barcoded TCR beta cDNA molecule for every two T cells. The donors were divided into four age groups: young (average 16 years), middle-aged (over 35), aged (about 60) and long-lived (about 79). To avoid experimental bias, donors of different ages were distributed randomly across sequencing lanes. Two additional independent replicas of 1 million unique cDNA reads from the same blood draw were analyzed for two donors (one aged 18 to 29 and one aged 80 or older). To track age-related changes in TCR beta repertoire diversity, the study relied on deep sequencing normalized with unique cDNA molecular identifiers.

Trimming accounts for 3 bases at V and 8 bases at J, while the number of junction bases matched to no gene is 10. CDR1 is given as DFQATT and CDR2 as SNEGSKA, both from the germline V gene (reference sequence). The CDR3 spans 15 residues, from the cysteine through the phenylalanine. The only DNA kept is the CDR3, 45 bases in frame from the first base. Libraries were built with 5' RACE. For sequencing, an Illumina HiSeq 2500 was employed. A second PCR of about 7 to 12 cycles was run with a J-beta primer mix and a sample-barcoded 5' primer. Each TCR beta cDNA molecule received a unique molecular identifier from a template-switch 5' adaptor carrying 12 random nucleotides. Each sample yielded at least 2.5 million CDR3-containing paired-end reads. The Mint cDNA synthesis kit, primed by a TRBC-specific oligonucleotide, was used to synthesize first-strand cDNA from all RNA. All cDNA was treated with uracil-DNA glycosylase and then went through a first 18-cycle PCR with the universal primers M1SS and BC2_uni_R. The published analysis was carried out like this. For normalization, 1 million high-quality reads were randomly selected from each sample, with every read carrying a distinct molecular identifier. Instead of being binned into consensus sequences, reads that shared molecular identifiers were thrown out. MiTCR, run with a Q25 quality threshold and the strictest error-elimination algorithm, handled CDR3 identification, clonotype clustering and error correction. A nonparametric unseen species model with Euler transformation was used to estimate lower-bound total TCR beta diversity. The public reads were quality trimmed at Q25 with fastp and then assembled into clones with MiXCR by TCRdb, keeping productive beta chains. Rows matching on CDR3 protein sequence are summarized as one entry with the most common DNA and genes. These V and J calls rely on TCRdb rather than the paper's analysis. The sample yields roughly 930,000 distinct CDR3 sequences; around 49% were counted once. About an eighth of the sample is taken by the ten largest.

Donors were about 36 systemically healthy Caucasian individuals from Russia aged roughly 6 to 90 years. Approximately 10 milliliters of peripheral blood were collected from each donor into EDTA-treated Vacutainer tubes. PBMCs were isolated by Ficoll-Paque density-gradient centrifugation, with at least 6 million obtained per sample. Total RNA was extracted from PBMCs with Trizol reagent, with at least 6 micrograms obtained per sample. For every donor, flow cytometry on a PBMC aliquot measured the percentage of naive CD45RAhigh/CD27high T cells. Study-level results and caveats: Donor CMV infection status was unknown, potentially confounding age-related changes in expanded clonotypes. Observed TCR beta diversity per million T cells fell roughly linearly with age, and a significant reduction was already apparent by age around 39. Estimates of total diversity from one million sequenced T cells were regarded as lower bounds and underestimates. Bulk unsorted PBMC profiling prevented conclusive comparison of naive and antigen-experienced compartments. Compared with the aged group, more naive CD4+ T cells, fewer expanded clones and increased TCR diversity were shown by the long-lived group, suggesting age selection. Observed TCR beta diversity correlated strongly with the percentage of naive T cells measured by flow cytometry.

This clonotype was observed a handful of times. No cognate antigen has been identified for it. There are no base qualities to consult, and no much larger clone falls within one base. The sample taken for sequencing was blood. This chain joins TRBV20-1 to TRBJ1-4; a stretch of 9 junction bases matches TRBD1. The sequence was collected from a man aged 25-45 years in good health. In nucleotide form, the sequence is TGCAGTGCTAGGCCCGCCGGGACAGGGTTGGAAAAACTGTTTTTT. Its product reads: CSARPAGTGLEKLFF.